This TCR beta chain stems from a study of naive and memory T cell subsets (dated by TCRdb to about 2017). Concerning the study at large: An open-source, UMI-based TCR alpha and beta sequencing pipeline was applied to sorted naive and memory peripheral blood T cell subsets. The functional CMV T cell responses agreed completely with IgG serology results. RNA was DNase-treated and reverse transcribed with TCR constant-region primers, mostly using SuperScript III.

From the second PCR step on, the TCR alpha and beta chain libraries were amplified in separate reactions. Donor CMV status was determined by IFNgamma production from CD4+ T cells after overnight stimulation of fresh PBMCs with CMV viral lysate. CD4 T cells were positively selected with Miltenyi beads, followed by positive selection of CD8 T cells from the CD4-negative fraction. After staining for CD3, CD4, CD8, CD45RA, CD27 and a live/dead dye, cells were sorted on a BD Aria II into four subsets based on CD45RA and CD27. A few healthy volunteers provided blood, and the blood of each volunteer was split into CD4 and CD8 T cells and then into four differentiation subsets. Approximately 120 ml of peripheral blood was collected from each donor, and PBMC were isolated from the blood using Ficoll-Paque PLUS density-gradient centrifugation. The sorted cells were lysed in RLT buffer, after which RNA was extracted using a Qiagen RNeasy kit and kept at -80 degrees C.

Only a few counts were recorded for this clonotype. It has no known antigen specificity. No base qualities exist here, and no much larger clone lies one base off it. The library was obtained by UMI-ligation and nested PCR. The beta constant-region primer consisted of an equimolar mixture of two oligonucleotides that together covered TRBC1 and TRBC2. Four rounds of PCR, combining the SP2 primer with nested alpha and beta constant-region primers, were used to amplify the ligated cDNA. A single-stranded oligonucleotide carrying the SP2 primer and a 12-nucleotide UMI was ligated to the 3' end of the cDNA by T4 RNA ligase 1. Incubation of the ligation reaction was carried out at 16 degrees C for about 18-24 hours. PCR2 was typically performed as a SYBR Green qPCR and was stopped at a predetermined threshold so that over-amplification was prevented. Every purification after the first one was done using Agencourt AMPure XP magnetic beads. Library quantification was done by Qubit, followed by a TapeStation check on which the main peak was expected at around 650 bp. Pooled libraries were sequenced on an Illumina MiSeq with v2 2x251 paired-end kits, typically giving roughly 0.95-2.1 million reads per sample. Libraries were pooled at around 4 nM per sample, and about 5-7% PhiX was added to improve cluster recognition. Turning to the authors' computational methods: V and J genes were assigned to Demultiplexor-processed FASTQ reads by Decombinator through tag matching, with a single base-pair mismatch being allowed. Collapsinator used UMIs to correct both sequencing errors and frequency errors arising from PCR heterogeneity. CDR3Translator translated TCRs and extracted CDR3s from the conserved cysteine to the FGXG phenylalanine, flagging non-productive sequences. Gini, Shannon entropy and inverse Simpson indices were computed after subsampling the repertoires to the same number of UMI-defined TCRs. Power-law fits to clonotype abundance distributions were performed by maximum likelihood within the linear range. Similar UMI counts, unique TCR numbers and clonal distributions were obtained with the pipeline and with MIGEC on one naive CD8 sample. One analysis removed from the naive repertoire any naive TCRs that were also present in any memory subset from the same donor. Repertoires were searched for several thousand CMV-associated CDR3 sequences compiled from VDJdb and a published dataset. Starting from the raw public reads, TCRdb applied fastp trimming at Q25, assembled clones with MiXCR and retained in-frame beta chains. Every entry covers one CDR3 protein and lists the most common genes and DNA from its rows. None of the V and J calls come from the authors' own analysis; TCRdb made them. The sample table records roughly 100,000 distinct CDR3 sequences; 14% of these occur just once. The ten most abundant clones make up approximately 3% of the sample.

General findings and caveats noted by the study authors: After error correction, over 90% of naive TCR sequences appeared only once, giving much steeper abundance distributions than memory subsets. RNA-based TCR counts may be influenced by expression changes linked to T cell activation and differentiation. Single alpha or beta chain sequences, rather than paired alpha/beta receptors, were used to define clonotypes. The repertoire findings for the naive and memory subsets could not be validated, as no ground truth was available. Gini index rose and Shannon and inverse Simpson diversity fell from naive through CM, EM and EMRA in both CD4 and CD8 cells. A few larger clonotypes were found in naive repertoires, especially CD8, and these larger clonotypes were possibly memory cells re-expressing CD45RA. TCR abundance followed a power law with an exponent that was different for naive and memory subsets but consistent across the three individuals.

Material: naive CD8+ T cells from blood. Taken with the paper, the label for cell subset or site translates to: naive T cells, CD45RA high CD27+. This clonotype was sampled from a human donor in good health.

The DNA reads as follows: TGTGCCAGCAGCCCATACTGGGACACAGATACGCAGTATTTT. This sequence encodes CASSPYWDTDTQYF. The rearrangement joined TRBV11-2 to TRBJ2-3, with no D gene named confidently. According to the germline V gene, CDR1 reads SGHAT and CDR2 reads FQNNGV. The trim is 5 bases for V and 2 bases for J, with a gap of 11 bases between the germline ends. Reading from cysteine to phenylalanine, the CDR3 counts 14 amino acids. Of all the DNA, just the CDR3 is kept, 42 bases in frame from base 1.